The rows below give T cell receptor beta chains drawn from one sample of a study of shared clonotypes between healthy human individuals. Produced via immunoSEQ multiplex PCR; TCRdb's table is partial and in-frame only. The repertoire holds 1,500,000 or so clones, with approximately 97% as singletons. Sequencing was done on a sample of naive CD4+ T cells sorted from blood. These receptors were obtained from a man younger than 45 in good health. Each CDR3 is given with its conserved first and last residue. A D gene is named only where the DNA matches it firmly. Clone size appears in some rows only: once, few, many, or a class for an expanded clone.

size: NA; V: TRBV6-4; J: TRBJ2-2; D: NA; DNA: TGTGCCAGCAGTGGCCACAGTGGGTTGAACACCGGGGAGCTGTTTTTT; CDR3: CASSGHSGLNTGELFF
size: NA; V: TRBV11-2; J: TRBJ2-5; D: NA; DNA: TGTGCCAGCAGCCCCGGACCGCAAGAGACCCAGTACTTC; CDR3: CASSPGPQETQYF
size: NA; V: TRBV11-1; J: TRBJ1-5; D: TRBD1; DNA: TGTGCCAACACGCACGGTCGGGACAGGACAAATCAGCCCCAGCATTTT; CDR3: CANTHGRDRTNQPQHF
size: NA; V: TRBV5-1; J: TRBJ2-1; D: TRBD2; DNA: TGCGCCAGCTTCCGACTAGCGGGAGGCAATGAGCAGTTCTTC; CDR3: CASFRLAGGNEQFF
size: NA; V: TRBV7-2; J: TRBJ2-1; D: NA; DNA: TGTGCCAGCAGCCCGCCAGGGTTGAGCTCCTACAATGAGCAGTTCTTC; CDR3: CASSPPGLSSYNEQFF
size: NA; V: TRBV4-1; J: TRBJ2-5; D: NA; DNA: TGCGCCAGCAGCCAAGGCCCGGGTATTGGGACCCAGTACTTC; CDR3: CASSQGPGIGTQYF
size: NA; V: TRBV14; J: TRBJ2-7; D: TRBD2; DNA: TGTGCCAGCAGCCAAGGAACTAGCGGCGAGCAGTACTTC; CDR3: CASSQGTSGEQYF
size: once; V: TRBV5-1; J: TRBJ2-5; D: TRBD2; DNA: TGCGCCAGCAGCTTGGGCGGGAGTCGTGCCCAAGAGACCCAGTACTTC; CDR3: CASSLGGSRAQETQYF
size: NA; V: TRBV10-3; J: TRBJ2-5; D: TRBD2; DNA: TGTGCCATCAGTAGCCTAGCGGGAGATGAGACCCAGTACTTC; CDR3: CAISSLAGDETQYF
size: NA; V: TRBV7-2; J: TRBJ2-7; D: NA; DNA: TGTGCCAGCAGCCTCAGGGGAGCCTACGAGCAGTACTTC; CDR3: CASSLRGAYEQYF
size: NA; V: TRBV28; J: TRBJ1-3; D: NA; DNA: TGTGCCAGCAGTTTAGTAACAGCTGGAAACACCATATATTTT; CDR3: CASSLVTAGNTIYF
size: NA; V: TRBV10-1; J: TRBJ1-1; D: NA; DNA: TGCGCCAGCAGTGACAACCTAGGGACTGAAGCTTTCTTT; CDR3: CASSDNLGTEAFF
size: NA; V: TRBV28; J: TRBJ2-2; D: TRBD1; DNA: TGTGCCAGCTTAACTACAGGGGCAGGCTCCGGGGAGCTGTTTTTT; CDR3: CASLTTGAGSGELFF
size: NA; V: TRBV11-2; J: TRBJ1-1; D: NA; DNA: TGTGCCAGCAGCTTAATCCGGGACACTAGGCGAGCTTTCTTT; CDR3: CASSLIRDTRRAFF
size: NA; V: TRBV2; J: TRBJ1-1; D: NA; DNA: TGTGCCAGCAGTGCTTACGGCACTGAAGCTTTCTTT; CDR3: CASSAYGTEAFF
size: NA; V: TRBV11-3; J: TRBJ2-5; D: NA; DNA: TGTGCCAGCAGCCCAACGGGACTGCAAGAGACCCAGTACTTC; CDR3: CASSPTGLQETQYF
size: NA; V: TRBV5-1; J: TRBJ2-2; D: TRBD2; DNA: TGCGCCAGCAGCTTGAGCGGGAGTGGCAACGGGGAGCTGTTTTTT; CDR3: CASSLSGSGNGELFF
size: NA; V: TRBV18; J: TRBJ1-5; D: TRBD1; DNA: TGTGCCAGCTCATCCGGACAGGGGAGCAATCAGCCCCAGCATTTT; CDR3: CASSSGQGSNQPQHF
size: NA; V: TRBV27; J: TRBJ1-5; D: NA; DNA: TGTGCCAGCAGTTTAAGGCCCCGGTCGGGGGGCGCGTTACGTTTT; CDR3: CASSLRPRSGGALRF
size: NA; V: TRBV19; J: TRBJ2-7; D: TRBD1; DNA: TGTGCCAGTAGTACAACCGGGACAGGGGCCTACGAGCAGTACTTC; CDR3: CASSTTGTGAYEQYF
size: NA; V: TRBV4-1; J: TRBJ2-2; D: NA; DNA: TGCGCCAGCAGCCAAGTTTCGGCAGGGATAAACACCGGGGAGCTGTTTTTT; CDR3: CASSQVSAGINTGELFF
size: NA; V: TRBV10-3; J: TRBJ1-3; D: NA; DNA: TGTGCCATCAGTGAAGGCCAGTCGTACTCTGGAAACACCATATATTTT; CDR3: CAISEGQSYSGNTIYF
size: NA; V: TRBV7-6; J: TRBJ2-7; D: TRBD2; DNA: TGTGCCAGCAGCCCACTAGCGGGAGCGTGGGAGCAGTACTTC; CDR3: CASSPLAGAWEQYF
size: NA; V: TRBV19; J: TRBJ1-5; D: NA; DNA: TGTGCCAGTAGTATTCCCGAAGGTACCCAGCATTTT; CDR3: CASSIPEGTQHF
size: NA; V: TRBV14; J: TRBJ1-5; D: NA; DNA: TGTGCCAGCAGCCAAGGCCCAGCCCAGCCCCAGCATTTT; CDR3: CASSQGPAQPQHF
size: few; V: TRBV18; J: TRBJ1-1; D: NA; DNA: TGTGCCAGCTCACCACGATCGAACACTGAAGCTTTCTTT; CDR3: CASSPRSNTEAFF
size: NA; V: TRBV7-8; J: TRBJ2-6; D: NA; DNA: TGTGCCAGCAGCTTACACTTTCTAACTGGGGCCAACGTCCTGACTTTC; CDR3: CASSLHFLTGANVLTF